These T cell receptor beta chains were read from a single sample in a study of identical twins. Each CDR3 protein is one row after TCRdb ran MiXCR on the 5' RACE reads. Of 510,000 or so distinct CDR3 sequences in the sample, roughly 15% were seen once. The same specimen was also included in a second study, on yellow fever vaccine responses in identical twins.

Sequences were obtained from CD4+ T cells sorted from blood. The receptors here all came from a woman aged 18-29 years in good health. The CDR3 runs from the conserved cysteine through the conserved F or W. The D gene is left open where the match is weak. Clone sizes are given selectively: once, few, many, or a class where the clone is expanded.

D gene | J gene | clone size | V gene | CDR3 protein | CDR3 DNA
. | TRBJ2-5 | few | TRBV12-3/TRBV12-4 | CASRWREETQYF | TGTGCCAGCAGGTGGAGGGAGGAGACCCAGTACTTC
. | TRBJ1-1 | many | TRBV3-1 | CASTHRQGRNPEAFF | TGTGCCAGCACCCACCGGCAGGGGCGCAACCCTGAAGCTTTCTTT
. | TRBJ2-4 | . | TRBV7-2 | CASSRVALAKNIQYF | TGTGCCAGCAGCCGGGTCGCCCTAGCCAAAAACATTCAGTACTTC
. | TRBJ2-7 | . | TRBV5-1 | CASSFQVGYEQYF | TGCGCCAGCAGCTTTCAAGTCGGATACGAGCAGTACTTC
. | TRBJ2-1 | . | TRBV24-1 | CATSDPKGDETYNEQFF | TGTGCCACCAGTGACCCCAAAGGGGACGAGACCTACAATGAGCAGTTCTTC
TRBD1 | TRBJ2-3 | . | TRBV12-3/TRBV12-4 | CASSLGRRTGEDTQYF | TGTGCCAGCAGCCTAGGGCGCCGGACAGGGGAAGATACGCAGTATTTT
. | TRBJ1-3 | . | TRBV10-3 | CAISDSLSGNTIYF | TGTGCCATCAGTGACAGCCTCTCTGGAAACACCATATATTTT
. | TRBJ2-3 | . | TRBV25-1 | CASSDSQGFWRQDTQYF | TGTGCCAGCAGTGATTCCCAGGGTTTCTGGAGGCAAGATACGCAGTATTTT
. | TRBJ1-2 | few | TRBV28 | CASSLTNLYGYTF | TGTGCCAGCAGTTTGACAAACCTCTATGGCTACACCTTC
. | TRBJ1-4 | few | TRBV20-1 | CSASGHDEKLFF | TGCAGTGCTAGTGGACACGATGAAAAACTGTTTTTT
. | TRBJ2-3 | few | TRBV3-1 | CASSQAAAVGTDTQYF | TGTGCCAGCAGCCAAGCGGCGGCAGTTGGTACAGATACGCAGTATTTT
TRBD2 | TRBJ2-1 | . | TRBV9 | CASSPGIAGAQGEQFF | TGTGCCAGCAGCCCCGGGATAGCGGGAGCCCAGGGGGAGCAGTTCTTC